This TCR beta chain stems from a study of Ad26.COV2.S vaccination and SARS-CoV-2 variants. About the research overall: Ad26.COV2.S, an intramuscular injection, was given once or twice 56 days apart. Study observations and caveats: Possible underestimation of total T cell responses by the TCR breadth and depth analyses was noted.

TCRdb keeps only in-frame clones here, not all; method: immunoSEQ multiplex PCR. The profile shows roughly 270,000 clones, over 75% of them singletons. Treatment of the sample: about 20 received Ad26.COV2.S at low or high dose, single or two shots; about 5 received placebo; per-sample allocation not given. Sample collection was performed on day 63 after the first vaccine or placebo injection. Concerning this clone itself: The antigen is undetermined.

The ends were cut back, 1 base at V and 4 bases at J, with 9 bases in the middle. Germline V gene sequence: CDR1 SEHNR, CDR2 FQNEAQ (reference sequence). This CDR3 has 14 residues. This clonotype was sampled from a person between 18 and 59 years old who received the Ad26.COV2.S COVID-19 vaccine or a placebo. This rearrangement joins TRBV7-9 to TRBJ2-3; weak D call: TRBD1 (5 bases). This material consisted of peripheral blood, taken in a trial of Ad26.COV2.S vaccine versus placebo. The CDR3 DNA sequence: TGTGCCAGCAGCTTAGGGCAGGGCCCAGATACGCAGTATTTT. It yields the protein CASSLGQGPDTQYF.